This T cell receptor (beta chain) originates from a study of T cells after yellow fever vaccination. V trimming: 8 bases; J trimming: 1 base; junction bases outside the gene matches: 6. There are 14 residues in the CDR3. Germline V gene sequence: CDR1 SQVTM, CDR2 ANQGSEA. TCRdb ran MiXCR on the 5' RACE reads and lists one entry per CDR3 protein. The sample lists some 670,000 distinct CDR3 sequences; 9% to 15% were seen once. The chain carries TRBV29-1 and TRBJ1-3; 9 bases fit TRBD1. The material was PBMCs, obtained on the day of the yellow fever booster vaccination. The sequence was obtained from a man aged 25-45 years who received the YFV17D yellow fever vaccine. CDR3 sequence: CSFLGTGSGNTIYF. CDR3 bases: TGCAGCTTTCTCGGGACAGGGTCTGGAAACACCATATATTTT.